This T cell receptor (beta chain) derives from a study of CD8 T cells in Susac syndrome. General study findings and limits: As the study acknowledged, the number of individuals who were part of its TCR sequencing and HLA analysis was relatively small.

With respect to this clonotype: What it binds is not known.

Germline CDR1 SGHRS, CDR2 YFSETQ. With 0 bases removed from V and 0 bases from J, the gap between germline ends came to 7 bases. CDR3 length: 14 amino acids. Under recently defined diagnostic criteria, the patients with Susac syndrome qualified as having definite or probable disease. The RNA, roughly 0.45 to 1 ug, was put through reverse transcription using random hexamers. The TCR beta CDR3 was amplified by immunoSEQ multiplex PCR across 54 Vbeta, 13 Jbeta. TCRdb recomputed calls from the immunoSEQ multiplex PCR reads with MiXCR, one row per CDR3 protein. The top ten clones hold more than 0.11% of a sample with about 140,000 distinct CDR3 sequences, around 95% of them seen once.

This chain connects TRBV5-1 to TRBJ2-7; D gene ambiguous. Sequencing input: CD4+ T cells from PBMCs. The source is a human donor with Susac syndrome. CDR3 protein: CASSLVGNSYEQYF. DNA of the CDR3: TGCGCCAGCAGCTTGGTGGGGAACTCCTACGAGCAGTACTTC. Based on the CDR3 plus reference TRBV5-1 and TRBJ2-7, the full variable domain is KAGVTQTPRYLIKTRGQQVTLSCSPISGHRSVSWYQQTPGQGLQFLFEYFSETQRNKGNFPGRFSGRQFSNSRSEMNVSTLELGDSALYLCASSLVGNSYEQYFGPGTRLTVT.